The present T cell receptor (beta chain) was sequenced within a study of molecular identifiers for immune sequencing clone quantification. For the study at large: RNA from approximately 20,000 or 98,000 naive CD8 cells was split five ways in replicates, with four sequenced.

CDR1 and CDR2 (germline): SGHTA, FQGNSA. J lost 2 bases, V lost 6 bases, and 8 bases had no gene match. The CDR3 runs 15 residues. As to this clonotype: A read error may be the cause here, since a much bigger clone is one base away.

As previously described, bulk TCR libraries were made using listed TCR primers. A single record per CDR3 protein comes from TCRdb applying MiXCR to the PCR reads. The repertoire holds more than 10,000 distinct CDR3 sequences, with less than 20% as singletons. Naive CD8 libraries were made from roughly 18,000 to 920,000 sorted cells, and they used 10%, 30% or 50% RNA. Naive CD8 T cell sorting was performed on the CD8+CD4-CCR7+CD45RA+ phenotype. Sequencing was carried out using naive CD8+ T cells from blood, with Jurkat cell RNA spiked in. Specified subset: FACS-sorted CD8+CD4-CCR7+CD45RA+ naive T cells. The rearrangement joins TRBV7-2 to TRBJ2-7; TRBD2 agrees at 9 bases. This clonotype was sampled from a human donor in good health. Some libraries in this study had Jurkat cell RNA spiked in. The CDR3 DNA reads TGTGCCAGCAGTAAGCGGCGGGAGGGCCCCTACGAGCAGTACTTC. Translated, it gives CASSKRREGPYEQYF.